The clone carrying this TCR beta chain was seen a few times. Its cognate antigen is unknown. Germline CDR1 and CDR2: MNHNS and SASEGT. CDR3 length equals 15 residues. Unmatched junction bases numbered 5, after V lost 0 bases and J lost 8 bases. The data originate from a study of cytomegalovirus exposure and HLA in healthy donors. Findings and limits, study-wide: Some TCR beta chains (around 160 of them) were listed as cytomegalovirus-associated. Among TCR sequences, most were rare, though some public TCRs appeared in many donors.

Profiled with immunoSEQ multiplex PCR; TCRdb holds only in-frame clones, not every one. The sample has fewer than 100,000 clones, roughly 88% seen once; the top ten hold around 2.1%. Sequenced input: PBMCs. This receptor was taken from a man between 25 and 39 years old in good health and CMV-seronegative. The genes are TRBV6-1 and TRBJ2-1; 9 nucleotides match TRBD2. DNA for the CDR3: TGTGCCAGCAGTGAAGCGGCGGGGGGGCCTGATGAGCAGTTCTTC. This translates into CASSEAAGGPDEQFF.